This T cell receptor (beta chain) came from a study of vaccination effects on CD4 cells after COVID-19. Across the whole study: Two doses of BNT162b2 or mRNA-1273 vaccine were administered to participants.

Within the ViraFEST assay, antigen-specific CD4+ T cells underwent expansion with viral peptide pools prior to sequencing. Isolation of CD4+ T cells took place after 10 to 11 days of culture. Negative nucleocapsid antibody tests before and after vaccination confirmed no previous SARS-CoV-2 infection. Every well got around 1.9 million PBMC, which were grown with about 10 IU/ml IL-2 and about 9.7 ug/ml peptides. The authors exchanged half the medium for IL-2 medium on days 3 and 7. Study-level findings and limits: Late post-vaccination samples showed marked contraction of infection- and vaccine-induced clones.

Sequencing used immunoSEQ multiplex PCR; TCRdb keeps in-frame clones, though not all of them. The sample carries about 41,000 clones, around 68% recorded once. On this clone itself: Its antigen is unknown.

The receptor was derived from a human donor who received a COVID-19 vaccine. Sample: CD4+ T cells from PBMCs cultured with HCoV-OC43 spike peptides, taken before COVID-19 vaccination. As for subset: HCoV-OC43 spike overlapping peptide pool stimulation.

The CDR3 spells CASSLYRGPSGEQYF. The DNA for the CDR3 is TGCGCCAGCAGCTTGTACAGGGGGCCATCAGGGGAGCAGTACTTC. The V gene is TRBV5-1, the J gene TRBJ2-7, with 9 nucleotides matching TRBD1. The J segment lost 7 bases and the V segment lost 1 base, leaving 9 bases of the junction unmatched. The CDR3 runs 15 residues. Germline V gene sequence: CDR1 SGHRS, CDR2 YFSETQ.